Below are 26 T cell receptor beta chains sequenced from a single sample in a study of T cell clusters in autoimmune cytopenias. Multiplex touch-down PCR amplified TRB using TRB-A and TRB-B pools in one tube. TCRdb reprocessed the multiplex PCR reads and keeps a single row for each CDR3 protein, giving no DNA. This repertoire comprises 3,000 to 4,000 distinct CDR3 sequences; its ten largest clones make up approximately 3.2%. Each sample's input was roughly 270 ng genomic DNA, some 38,000 genome equivalents. Sample: peripheral blood. All receptors derive from a human donor with an autoimmune cytopenia or autoimmune hepatitis (not recorded which).

This clonotype ranks as medium-sized in terms of frequency. This chain links TRBV14 with TRBJ2-2. Germline V CDR1 and CDR2: SGHDN, FVKESK. The CDR3 has 13 amino acids. The CDR3 reads CASSQSVAGELFF.

The chain combines TRBV10-1 with TRBJ1-5. CDR1 WNHNN and CDR2 SYGVQD come from the germline V gene (reference sequence). CDR3 length equals 13 residues. The CDR3 sequence: CARVGQAIRPQHF.

This chain uses TRBV14 with TRBJ1-6. The CDR3 sequence is 13 residues long. The germline CDR1 and CDR2 sequences are SGHDN and FVKESK. The chain's CDR3 is CASRLVDNSPLHF.

This clonotype shows up as large (0.1 to 1%) by frequency. This chain connects TRBV6-5 to TRBJ2-3; TCRdb's assignment of TRBD1 cannot be checked, as there is no DNA. The CDR3 totals 15 residues. The germline CDR1 and CDR2 sequences are MNHEY and SVGAGI. This CDR3 reads CASSYRDRSTDTQYF.

This clonotype ranks as medium-sized in terms of frequency. The chain employs TRBV27 and TRBJ1-2; TCRdb's assignment of TRBD1 cannot be checked, as there is no DNA. Germline V gene lookup returns CDR1 MNHEY and CDR2 SMNVEV (reference sequence). The CDR3 consists of 16 residues. The CDR3 loop reads CASSLRGDSSFYGYTF.

Its frequency marks this clonotype as large. V and J are TRBV29-1 and TRBJ2-5; TCRdb's D call of TRBD1 is untestable without DNA. Germline V gene sequence: CDR1 SQVTM, CDR2 ANQGSEA. The CDR3 covers 15 residues. This chain's CDR3 is CSVTKGQGGQETQYF. The full variable domain, rest sourced from reference TRBV29-1 and TRBJ2-5, is SAVISQKPSRDICQRGTSLTIQCQVDSQVTMMFWYRQQPGQSLTLIATANQGSEATYESGFVIDKFPISRPNLTFSTLTVSNMSPEDSSIYLCSVTKGQGGQETQYFGPGTRLLVL.

Considering frequency, this clonotype is medium-sized. The V gene is TRBV24-1, the J gene TRBJ2-2; TCRdb calls TRBD1, which cannot be checked without DNA. Germline lookup yields CDR1 KGHDR and CDR2 SFDVKD. The CDR3 has 16 amino acids. CDR3 loop: CATSVFGTGNTGELFF.

The chain joins TRBV6-7 to TRBJ2-7; TCRdb's D call, TRBD1, is unchecked because there is no DNA. TRBV6-7 is filed as an ORF, its function uncertain. The CDR3 has 15 residues. CDR3 residues: CASSYSGVSSYEQYF.

This clonotype is deemed medium-sized by its frequency. This sequence joins TRBV27 and TRBJ2-7; there is no DNA to check the TCRdb D call of TRBD2. This CDR3 region has 15 residues. The germline CDR1 and CDR2 sequences are MNHEY and SMNVEV (reference sequence). CDR3: CASRTGTLITYEQYF.

This sequence joins TRBV14 and TRBJ1-6; the D call from TCRdb, TRBD1, cannot be confirmed without DNA. Germline values: CDR1 SGHDN, CDR2 FVKESK. The CDR3 length is 16 residues. CDR3 in amino acids: CASSLRTARNFMALHF.

Considering frequency, this clonotype is medium-sized. The rearrangement uses TRBV5-4 and TRBJ2-7. Germline V gene sequence: CDR1 SGHNT, CDR2 YYREEE (reference sequence). The CDR3 spans 12 residues. The CDR3 loop is CASSFPGYEQYF.

Frequency places this clonotype as medium-sized. The chain has TRBV6-2 or TRBV6-3 and TRBJ2-3; there is no DNA to check the TCRdb D call of TRBD2. The CDR3 has 16 amino acids. From germline, CDR1 is MNHEY and CDR2 SVGEGT. The CDR3 reads CASTHPRTSGRDTQYF.

CDR3 in amino acids: CASTVQGHGYTF. The chain couples TRBV28 to TRBJ1-2; TCRdb's D call, TRBD1, is unchecked because there is no DNA. Germline CDR1 and CDR2: MDHEN and SYDVKM. The CDR3 is 12 amino acids.

The V call is TRBV11-2, the J call TRBJ2-3; TCRdb lists TRBD2, though no DNA is available to test this call. This CDR3 is built from 15 residues. Germline V gene lookup returns CDR1 SGHAT and CDR2 FQNNGV. This CDR3 is CASSRGGVGTDTQYF.

V is TRBV28 and J is TRBJ2-2; TCRdb reports TRBD1, a call that lacks DNA to check it against. Germline CDR1 and CDR2: MDHEN and SYDVKM. This CDR3 contains 16 residues. The CDR3 protein is CASSIPGLANTGELFF.

This clonotype is classed as medium-sized by frequency. The CDR3 loop reads CASSYRPLMSGNNEQFF. The chain couples TRBV6-6 to TRBJ2-1; as DNA is missing, the TRBD1 call by TCRdb cannot be tested. Germline assignment: CDR1 MNHNY and CDR2 SVGAGI (reference sequence). The CDR3 contains 17 residues.

The chain employs TRBV6-5 and TRBJ1-3; no DNA is available, so the TRBD1 call from TCRdb remains unchecked. From germline, CDR1 is MNHEY and CDR2 SVGAGI. The CDR3 has 14 amino acids. CDR3 sequence: CASKRGVSGNTIYF.

According to its frequency, this clonotype is medium-sized. CDR3 residues: CASSPGLETQYF. The chain joins TRBV18 to TRBJ2-5. The length of the CDR3 is 12 residues. Germline V gives CDR1 KGHSH, CDR2 LQKENI.

Considering frequency, this clonotype is large. The J gene is TRBJ2-2, the V gene TRBV6-5; TCRdb indicates TRBD2, and absent DNA this call remains unverified. Germline CDR1 reads MNHEY; CDR2 reads SVGAGI. CDR3 length: 17 residues. CDR3 protein: CASSYYVAGWDTGELFF.

In terms of frequency, this clonotype is medium-sized. The chain uses TRBV27 and TRBJ1-5; absent DNA, TCRdb's TRBD1 call cannot be checked. Germline loops: CDR1 MNHEY, CDR2 SMNVEV (reference sequence). The CDR3 spans 15 residues. The chain's CDR3 is CASSLTQGSNQPQHF.

According to its frequency, this clonotype is medium-sized. The chain couples TRBV18 to TRBJ1-5. Germline CDR1 is KGHSH and CDR2 is LQKENI. The CDR3 covers 13 residues. CDR3 loop: CASSLQSSGPQHF.

Measured by frequency, this clonotype is medium-sized (0.01 to 0.1%). The J gene is TRBJ2-7, the V gene TRBV19; the TCRdb call, TRBD1, lacks DNA for checking. From germline, CDR1 is LNHDA and CDR2 SQIVND (reference sequence). The CDR3 consists of 17 residues. The CDR3 sequence: CASSIAPQAGGPYEQYF.

This clonotype is deemed medium-sized (0.01 to 0.1%) by its frequency. The chain recombines TRBV6-5 with TRBJ2-7; the D call from TCRdb, TRBD2, cannot be confirmed without DNA. CDR1 and CDR2 from the germline V gene are MNHEY and SVGAGI. The CDR3 totals 14 residues. CDR3 residues: CASKGETSFAEQYF.

The genes are TRBV9 and TRBJ1-3. Per germline, CDR1 SGDLS and CDR2 YYNGEE. This CDR3 region has 13 residues. CDR3 amino acids: CASSWGSGNTIYF.

This clonotype is called medium-sized based on its frequency. The chain combines TRBV11-1 with TRBJ2-1; TCRdb calls TRBD1, which cannot be checked without DNA. Germline CDR1 reads SGHAT; CDR2 reads FQDESV (reference sequence). This CDR3 spans 17 amino acids. The CDR3 is CASSDLEDRGLEHEQFF.

Measured by frequency, this clonotype is medium-sized (0.01 to 0.1%). V is TRBV19 and J is TRBJ1-2; TCRdb lists TRBD1, though no DNA is available to test this call. The CDR3 runs to 14 residues. The germline CDR1 and CDR2 sequences are LNHDA and SQIVND (reference sequence). The chain's CDR3 is CASIHAGGEGGYTF.